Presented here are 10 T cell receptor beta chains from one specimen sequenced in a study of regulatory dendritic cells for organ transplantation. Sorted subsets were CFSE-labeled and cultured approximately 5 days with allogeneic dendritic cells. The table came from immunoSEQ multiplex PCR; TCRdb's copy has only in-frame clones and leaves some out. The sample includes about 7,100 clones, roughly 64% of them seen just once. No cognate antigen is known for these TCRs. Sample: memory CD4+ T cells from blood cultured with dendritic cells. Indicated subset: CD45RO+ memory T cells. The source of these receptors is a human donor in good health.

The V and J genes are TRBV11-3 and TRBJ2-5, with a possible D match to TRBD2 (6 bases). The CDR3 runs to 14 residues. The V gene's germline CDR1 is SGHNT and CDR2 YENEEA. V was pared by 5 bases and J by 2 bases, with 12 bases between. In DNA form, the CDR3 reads TGTGCCAGCAGCCTGGGGACTGTTCAAGAGACCCAGTACTTC. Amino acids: CASSLGTVQETQYF.

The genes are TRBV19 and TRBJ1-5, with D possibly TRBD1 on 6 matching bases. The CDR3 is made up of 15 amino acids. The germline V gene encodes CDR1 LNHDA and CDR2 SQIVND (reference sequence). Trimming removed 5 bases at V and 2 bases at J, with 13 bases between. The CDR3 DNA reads TGTGCCAGTAGTCCTACAGGGAGGGGCAATCAGCCCCAGCATTTT. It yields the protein CASSPTGRGNQPQHF.

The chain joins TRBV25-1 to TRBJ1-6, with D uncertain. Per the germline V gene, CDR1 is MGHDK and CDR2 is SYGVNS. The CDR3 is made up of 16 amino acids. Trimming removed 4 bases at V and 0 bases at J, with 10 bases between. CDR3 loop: CASSAAGSSYNSPLHF. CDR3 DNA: TGTGCCAGCAGTGCCGCCGGGAGCTCCTATAATTCACCCCTCCACTTT.

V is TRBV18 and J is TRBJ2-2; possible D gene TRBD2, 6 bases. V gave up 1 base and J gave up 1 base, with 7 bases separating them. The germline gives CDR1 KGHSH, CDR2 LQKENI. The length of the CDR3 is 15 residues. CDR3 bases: TGTGCCAGCTCACCACGGGGAGGGAACACCGGGGAGCTGTTTTTT. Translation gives CASSPRGGNTGELFF.

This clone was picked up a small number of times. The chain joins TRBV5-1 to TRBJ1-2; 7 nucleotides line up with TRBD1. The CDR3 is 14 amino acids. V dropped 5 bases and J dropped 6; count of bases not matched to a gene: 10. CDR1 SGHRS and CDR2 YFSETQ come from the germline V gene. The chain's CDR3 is CASRATGFGDGYTF. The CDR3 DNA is TGCGCCAGCAGGGCGACAGGGTTCGGAGATGGCTACACCTTC.

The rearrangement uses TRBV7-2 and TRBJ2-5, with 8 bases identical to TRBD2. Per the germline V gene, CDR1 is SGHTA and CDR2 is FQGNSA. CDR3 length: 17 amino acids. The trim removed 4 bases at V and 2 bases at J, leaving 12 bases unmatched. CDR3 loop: CASSSPLSRGGQETQYF. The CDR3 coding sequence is TGTGCCAGCAGCTCGCCTCTCTCACGGGGGGGTCAAGAGACCCAGTACTTC.

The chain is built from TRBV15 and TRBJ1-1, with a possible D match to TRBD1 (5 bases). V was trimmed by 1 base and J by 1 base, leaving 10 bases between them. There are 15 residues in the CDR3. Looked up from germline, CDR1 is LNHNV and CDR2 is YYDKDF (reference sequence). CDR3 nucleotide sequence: TGTGCCACCAGCAGAGGGGGGGGGTCGAACACTGAAGCTTTCTTT. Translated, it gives CATSRGGGSNTEAFF.

The CDR3 bases are TGTGCCAGCAGCTCGTCCGGGAATGAGCAGTTCTTC. Its protein is CASSSSGNEQFF. The chain couples TRBV7-9 to TRBJ2-1; no firm D call. CDR1 is SEHNR, CDR2 FQNEAQ, per germline (reference sequence). The CDR3 loop spans 12 amino acids. Deletions cut 4 bases from V and 7 bases from J, with 8 bases between.

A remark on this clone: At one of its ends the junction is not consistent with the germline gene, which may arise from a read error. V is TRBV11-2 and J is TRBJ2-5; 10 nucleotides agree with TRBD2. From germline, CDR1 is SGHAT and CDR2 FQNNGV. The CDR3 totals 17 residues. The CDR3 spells CVSSPSGGGGWVETQYF. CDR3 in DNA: TGTGTCAGCAGCCCAAGCGGGGGGGGAGGTTGGGTCGAGACCCAGTACTTC.

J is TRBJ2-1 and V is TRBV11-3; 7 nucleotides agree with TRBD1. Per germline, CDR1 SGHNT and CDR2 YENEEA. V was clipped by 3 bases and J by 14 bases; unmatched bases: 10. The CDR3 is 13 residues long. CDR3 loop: CASSFQVETGKFF. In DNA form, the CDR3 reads TGTGCCAGCAGCTTTCAAGTTGAGACAGGGAAGTTCTTC.